The sequence of this T cell receptor beta chain was determined in a study of blood T cell repertoires in COVID-19. The repertoire was sequenced with immunoSEQ multiplex PCR; TCRdb's copy has only in-frame clones and lacks some. The repertoire holds fewer than 200,000 clones, over 80% seen once, with roughly 3.2% in the top ten. This CDR3 spans 15 amino acids. The trim removed 3 bases at V and 1 base at J, leaving 5 bases unmatched. Germline assignment: CDR1 SEHNR and CDR2 FQNEAQ (reference sequence). The chain uses TRBV7-9 and TRBJ2-7, with 8 positions matching TRBD2. The TCR originated in a woman aged 30 to 39 who had been exposed to COVID-19. What was sequenced was PBMCs or T cells enriched from blood (not recorded which). The CDR3 loop reads CASSFLSGGSYEQYF. In nucleotides, the CDR3 is TGTGCCAGCAGCTTTCTCAGCGGGGGATCCTACGAGCAGTACTTC. Looking up the rest from reference TRBV7-9 and TRBJ2-7 gives the full variable domain: DTGVSQNPRHKITKRGQNVTFRCDPISEHNRLYWYRQTLGQGPEFLTYFQNEAQLEKSRLLSDRFSAERPKGSFSTLEIQRTEQGDSAMYLCASSFLSGGSYEQYFGPGTRLTVT.